A single sample gave rise to the 21 T cell receptor beta chains below, sequenced in a study of blood T cell repertoires in COVID-19. Libraries were prepared by immunoSEQ multiplex PCR; TCRdb keeps only in-frame clonotypes and omits some of them. The sample yields 150,000 or so clones, about 85% seen once. The sequencing sample was made of peripheral blood. These receptor sequences come from a human donor with acute or convalescent COVID-19. The donor label of this sample is uncertain.

The genes are TRBV9 and TRBJ2-1; TRBD1 matches at 11 bases. CDR1 and CDR2 (germline): SGDLS, YYNGEE. CDR3 size: 16 residues. Trimming cost V 3 bases and J 2 bases; bases outside gene matches: 4. The CDR3 reads CASSAPGQGAYNEQFF. The CDR3 DNA is TGTGCCAGCAGCGCGCCGGGACAGGGGGCCTACAATGAGCAGTTCTTC.

The chain recombines TRBV5-6 with TRBJ2-7; 10 bases match TRBD1. V gave up 6 bases and J gave up 3 bases; unmatched junction bases: 12. The CDR3 extends over 16 amino acids. Germline CDR1 is SGHDT and CDR2 is YYEEEE. CDR3 residues: CASIAGDRGRFYEQYF. In nucleotides, the CDR3 is TGTGCCAGCATCGCGGGGGACAGGGGAAGGTTCTACGAGCAGTACTTC.

The chain carries TRBV19 and TRBJ2-2; tentative D call: TRBD1 (6 bases). There are 14 residues in the CDR3. CDR1 and CDR2 from the germline V gene are LNHDA and SQIVND (reference sequence). Trimming cost V 7 bases and J 1 base, with 10 bases left between them. The CDR3 bases are TGTGCCAGTAAAGAAGGGGGGAACACCGGGGAGCTGTTTTTT. This translates into CASKEGGNTGELFF. The full variable domain, in which reference TRBV19 and TRBJ2-2 provide the parts outside the CDR3, is DGGITQSPKYLFRKEGQNVTLSCEQNLNHDAMYWYRQDPGQGLRLIYYSQIVNDFQKGDIAEGYSVSREKKESFPLTVTSAQKNPTAFYLCASKEGGNTGELFFGEGSRLTVL.

This sequence joins TRBV7-2 and TRBJ2-5; TRBD2 is a possible D gene (6 bases). The CDR3 consists of 15 residues. Trimming pared 3 bases from V and 4 bases from J, leaving 15 bases between. CDR1 and CDR2 (germline): SGHTA, FQGNSA. In DNA, the CDR3 is TGTGCCAGCAGCTTCGTTGGTAGGGGAGGAGAGACCCAGTACTTC. Translation: CASSFVGRGGETQYF.

The CDR3 loop reads CASSQDARDTEAFF. The CDR3 DNA reads as TGCGCCAGCAGCCAAGATGCGCGGGACACTGAAGCTTTCTTT. This chain links TRBV4-1 with TRBJ1-1; D unclear. CDR1 is MGHRA and CDR2 is YSYEKL in the germline V gene. V lost 0 bases and J lost 3, with 8 bases in between. This CDR3 spans 14 amino acids.

The chain employs TRBV7-2 and TRBJ1-5; no reliable D call. The CDR3 spans 15 residues. With 4 bases removed from V and 2 bases from J, the gap between germline ends came to 12 bases. Germline assignment: CDR1 SGHTA and CDR2 FQGNSA. The CDR3 DNA sequence: TGTGCCAGCAGCTCTGGACTGGAGGGCAATCAGCCCCAGCATTTT. Encoded protein: CASSSGLEGNQPQHF.

The chain has TRBV19 and TRBJ1-1; 8 bases line up with TRBD1. The junction had 3 bases not matched to a gene; V was cut back by 6 bases and J by 3 bases. The CDR3 runs to 13 residues. In germline, CDR1 is LNHDA, CDR2 SQIVND (reference sequence). CDR3 protein: CASRDRADTEAFF. DNA for the CDR3: TGTGCCAGTAGGGACAGGGCGGACACTGAAGCTTTCTTT.

V usage is TRBV5-1 and J usage is TRBJ1-2; weak D call: TRBD1 (6 bases). CDR1 and CDR2 from the germline V gene are SGHRS and YFSETQ. V gave up 3 bases and J gave up 8 bases, with 14 bases separating them. This CDR3 has 13 amino acids. CDR3 residues: CASSSPGQRGYTF. For the CDR3, the DNA is TGCGCCAGCAGCTCTCCGGGACAACGGGGCTACACCTTC. Full variable domain (missing parts from reference TRBV5-1 and TRBJ1-2): KAGVTQTPRYLIKTRGQQVTLSCSPISGHRSVSWYQQTPGQGLQFLFEYFSETQRNKGNFPGRFSGRQFSNSRSEMNVSTLELGDSALYLCASSSPGQRGYTFGSGTRLTVV.

This sequence joins TRBV4-2 and TRBJ1-1; D gene unclear. The CDR3 has 17 residues. Per the germline V gene, CDR1 is LGHNA and CDR2 is YNFKEQ. Trimming stripped 1 base from V and 1 base from J, with 16 bases between. The CDR3 region has the DNA TGTGCCAGCAGCCAAGTCAATATCGGGGTAACGAACACTGAAGCTTTCTTT. It codes for CASSQVNIGVTNTEAFF.

A note on this clone: This same CDR3 is encoded by further DNA sequences in the sample. The chain is built from TRBV18 and TRBJ1-5; 9 bases align to TRBD1. The CDR3 loop spans 15 amino acids. The junction had 3 bases not matched to a gene; V was cut back by 6 bases and J by 0 bases. From germline, CDR1 is KGHSH and CDR2 LQKENI. CDR3 loop: CASSPGQGSNQPQHF. The CDR3, as DNA: TGTGCCAGCTCTCCGGGACAGGGTAGCAATCAGCCCCAGCATTTT.

The rearrangement links TRBV9 to TRBJ2-1; 10 nucleotides match TRBD2. This CDR3 has 17 residues. CDR1 is SGDLS, CDR2 YYNGEE, per germline. V dropped 0 bases and J dropped 7; count of bases not matched to a gene: 10. CDR3 sequence reads: CASSVELWERGGNEQFF. In DNA, the CDR3 is TGTGCCAGCAGCGTAGAGTTGTGGGAGCGGGGGGGAAATGAGCAGTTCTTC. The variable domain in full, with the rest retrieved from reference TRBV9 and TRBJ2-1, is DSGVTQTPKHLITATGQRVTLRCSPRSGDLSVYWYQQSLDQGLQFLIQYYNGEERAKGNILERFSAQQFPDLHSELNLSSLELGDSALYFCASSVELWERGGNEQFFGPGTRLTVL.

This chain uses TRBV7-2 with TRBJ2-3; perhaps TRBD2 as D (7 bases). The CDR3 runs to 15 residues. The V and J ends lost 5 bases and 4 bases respectively, with 16 bases between them. Per the germline V gene, CDR1 is SGHTA and CDR2 is FQGNSA. CDR3 amino acids: CASSLLYGGPDTQYF. The CDR3 nucleotides are TGTGCCAGCAGCCTTCTATACGGGGGGCCAGATACGCAGTATTTT.

The chain recombines TRBV3-1 (or the pseudogene TRBV3-2) with TRBJ1-2; D gene unclear. Trimming took 1 base from V and 5 from J, leaving 8 bases between them. CDR1 is LGHDT, CDR2 YNNKEL, per germline (reference sequence). CDR3 length: 13 amino acids. CDR3 amino acids: CASSQAGRYGYTF. In DNA, the CDR3 is TGTGCCAGCAGCCAAGCCGGGAGGTATGGCTACACCTTC.

The V and J genes are TRBV6-6 and TRBJ1-5, with 9 bases identical to TRBD1. The CDR3 is 15 residues long. The V gene end was trimmed by 6 bases and the J gene end by 7 bases; junction bases not matched to a gene: 10. Germline CDR1 MNHNY, CDR2 SVGAGI (reference sequence). The chain's CDR3 is CASRPPGQGAQPQHF. The CDR3 DNA reads TGTGCCAGCAGACCCCCGGGACAGGGTGCCCAGCCCCAGCATTTT.

CDR3 DNA sequence: TGTGCCAGCAGCCCAGAGGGCAGGGGGCGAACCACTGAAGCTTTCTTT. Translated, it gives CASSPEGRGRTTEAFF. The V gene is TRBV5-4, the J gene TRBJ1-1, with 8 bases matching TRBD1. The junction had 12 bases not matched to a gene; V was cut back by 4 bases and J by 4 bases. This CDR3 spans 16 amino acids. CDR1 SGHNT and CDR2 YYREEE come from the germline V gene (reference sequence).

The genes are TRBV7-2 and TRBJ1-1, with 7 bases fitting TRBD1. The CDR3 length is 14 residues. Germline CDR1 reads SGHTA; CDR2 reads FQGNSA. J lost 4 bases, V lost 1 base, and 3 bases had no gene match. This CDR3 reads CASSLGGTATEAFF. The CDR3 coding sequence is TGTGCCAGCAGCTTAGGGGGGACAGCCACTGAAGCTTTCTTT. Based on the CDR3 plus reference TRBV7-2 and TRBJ1-1, the full variable domain is GAGVSQSPSNKVTEKGKDVELRCDPISGHTALYWYRQSLGQGLEFLIYFQGNSAPDKSGLPSDRFSAERTGGSVSTLTIQRTQQEDSAVYLCASSLGGTATEAFFGQGTRLTVV.

The V and J genes are TRBV19 and TRBJ1-2; D is possibly TRBD1 (6 bases). V lost 5 bases to trimming and J lost 4 bases, with 14 bases between them. The CDR3 is 14 amino acids. CDR1 and CDR2 from the germline V gene are LNHDA and SQIVND (reference sequence). CDR3 DNA: TGTGCCAGTAGTCCGGACAGTCGTGGCTATGGCTACACCTTC. It specifies CASSPDSRGYGYTF.

The genes are TRBV7-2 and TRBJ1-6; 9 nucleotides align to TRBD1. V lost 2 bases, J lost 10 bases, and 6 bases stayed unmatched. Germline V lookup: CDR1 SGHTA, CDR2 FQGNSA. The CDR3 contains 15 residues. DNA of the CDR3: TGTGCCAGCAGCTTACCGGACAGGGGAGGATCACCCCTCCACTTT. The encoded protein is CASSLPDRGGSPLHF.

The chain has TRBV6-2 or TRBV6-3 and TRBJ1-2, with D perhaps matching TRBD1 (6 bases). Trimming shortened V by 2 bases and J by 4 bases, and 14 bases separated the two germline ends. The V gene's germline CDR1 is MNHEY and CDR2 SVGEGT. The CDR3 covers 15 residues. CDR3 amino acids: CASSYNRDLSYGYTF. DNA for the CDR3: TGTGCCAGCAGTTACAACAGGGATTTGTCCTATGGCTACACCTTC.

This chain uses TRBV5-1 with TRBJ1-1; D gene unclear. CDR3 size: 14 residues. The germline V and J ends were trimmed by 2 bases and 2 bases, with 10 bases remaining between them. CDR1 SGHRS and CDR2 YFSETQ come from the germline V gene. The CDR3 bases are TGCGCCAGCAGCTTCCTCAGTCTTAACACTGAAGCTTTCTTT. Amino acid sequence: CASSFLSLNTEAFF.

This clone has only a few counts. The chain combines TRBV7-6 with TRBJ2-7, with a weak D call TRBD1 (6 bases). V was cut by 1 base and J by 2 bases, with 12 bases left in between. The CDR3 contains 15 residues. Germline CDR1 SGHVS, CDR2 FNYEAQ. The CDR3 coding sequence is TGTGCCAGCAGCTTAGACACAGGGTCGACCTACGAGCAGTACTTC. The encoded protein is CASSLDTGSTYEQYF.